The clone carrying this T cell receptor (beta chain) was observed a few times. The sample originates from a study of identical twins. Germline V gives CDR1 SGHKS, CDR2 YYEKEE (reference sequence). Trimming took 4 bases from V and 4 from J; bases not matched to a gene: 10. The CDR3 extends over 16 amino acids. TCRdb re-called the 5' RACE reads through MiXCR, storing one row per CDR3 protein. There are around 230,000 distinct CDR3 sequences in the sample; 5.5% to 7.5% occur only once, and roughly 15% lies in the top ten. A further study also used this sample, focusing on T cells expressing NK-cell markers.

This TCR was recovered from a woman aged 18-29 years in good health. V gene TRBV5-5 combines with J gene TRBJ2-5; 10 nucleotides agree with TRBD1. Sequencing input: CD8+ T cells sorted from blood. The DNA of the CDR3 is TGTGCCAGCAGCGGGGAGACAGGGGGCGTGGGAGAGACCCAGTACTTC. It yields the protein CASSGETGGVGETQYF.